Listed here is a single T cell receptor (beta chain). Its antigen is still unknown. This sample was included in a study of cytomegalovirus exposure and HLA in healthy donors. Regarding the study as a whole: A few of the chains that were CMV-associated were confirmed in vitro to be specific for CMV antigens. Cytomegalovirus association was listed for 164 TCR beta chains. Most TCR sequences were rare, but some public TCRs occurred in many donors.

The CDR3 spans 13 residues. J was trimmed by 3 bases and V by 5 bases; bases with no gene match: 3. CDR1 and CDR2 from the germline V gene are MNHEY and SVGAGI. The table came from immunoSEQ multiplex PCR; TCRdb's copy has only in-frame clones and leaves some out. The table includes about 53,000 clones, about 91% detected once. V gene TRBV6-5 combines with J gene TRBJ1-2, with 7 nucleotides matching TRBD1. The sample taken for sequencing was PBMCs. This TCR was sampled from a man between 18 and 29 years old in good health and CMV-seronegative. The CDR3 sequence: CASSTGTDYGYTF. In DNA form, the CDR3 reads TGTGCCAGCAGTACCGGGACAGACTATGGCTACACCTTC.